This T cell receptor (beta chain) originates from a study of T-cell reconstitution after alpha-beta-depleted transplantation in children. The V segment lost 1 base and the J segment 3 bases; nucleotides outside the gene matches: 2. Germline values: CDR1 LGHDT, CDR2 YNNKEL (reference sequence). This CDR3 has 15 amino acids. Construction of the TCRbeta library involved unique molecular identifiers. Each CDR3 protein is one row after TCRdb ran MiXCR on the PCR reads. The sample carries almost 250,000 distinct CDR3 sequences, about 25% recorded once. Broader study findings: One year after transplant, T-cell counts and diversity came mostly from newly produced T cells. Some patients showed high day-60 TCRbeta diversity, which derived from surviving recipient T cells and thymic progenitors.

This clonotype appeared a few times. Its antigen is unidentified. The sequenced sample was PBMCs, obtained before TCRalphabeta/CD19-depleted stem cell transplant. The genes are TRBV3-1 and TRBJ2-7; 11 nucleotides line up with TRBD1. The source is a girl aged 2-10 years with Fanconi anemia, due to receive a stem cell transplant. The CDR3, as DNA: TGTGCCAGCAGCCAAGCGGGACAGGGGGTCTACGAGCAGTACTTC. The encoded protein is CASSQAGQGVYEQYF.